These T cell receptor beta chains were read from a single sample in a study of cytomegalovirus exposure and HLA in healthy donors. Here immunoSEQ multiplex PCR was the method, and the copy in TCRdb shows in-frame clones only, minus some. The sample yields 90,000 to 130,000 clones, under 85% seen once. The sequenced material came from PBMCs. The receptors shown here come from a woman aged 18-35 years in good health and CMV-seronegative. The CDR3 runs from the conserved cysteine through the conserved F or W.

TRBV25-1,TRBJ1-3,CASSDREDPGNTIYF
TRBV30,TRBJ2-7,CAWSRGQGFYEQYF
TRBV9,TRBJ2-3,CASGTGPREADTQYF
TRBV27,TRBJ1-2,CASSLAQGGYGYTF
TRBV7-9,TRBJ2-7,CASSPPRAQGREQYF
TRBV27,TRBJ2-1,CASSLVLGSSDEQFF
TRBV5-8,TRBJ2-3,CASSFRRTGYSTDTQYF
TRBV14,TRBJ2-3,CASSYRDRFSDTQYF
TRBV29-1,TRBJ2-1,CSVLRQGQRFF
TRBV4-1,TRBJ1-5,CASSPREGLSNQPQHF
TRBV2,TRBJ1-5,CASSGQGLGQPQHF
TRBV27,TRBJ1-2,CASHERGGYGYTF
TRBV14,TRBJ1-1,CASKEQGAVSGAFF
TRBV19,TRBJ2-7,CASSKQGQSYEQYF
TRBV9,TRBJ2-7,CASSVGMPGGVGEQYF
TRBV6-1,TRBJ2-6,CASSEALGANVLTF
TRBV5-6,TRBJ1-4,CASSFGTGFNEKLFF
TRBV25-1,TRBJ2-7,CASSGRQVYEQYF
TRBV28,TRBJ1-5,CASSLSGYQPQHF
TRBV5-4,TRBJ2-1,CASSSKGGVNEQFF
TRBV6-1,TRBJ2-7,CASTPSAGPTYEQYF
TRBV11-2,TRBJ2-2,CASSLAGVNTGELFF
TRBV30,TRBJ1-4,CAWKSRDRGRGEKLFF
TRBV4-1,TRBJ1-5,CASSQGGKNQPQHF
TRBV5-4,TRBJ2-2,CASSLDAGGGYAGELFF
TRBV7-9,TRBJ1-5,CASSPKDSEVEPQHF
TRBV2,TRBJ2-1,CASQKDSTYNEQFF
TRBV2,TRBJ2-3,CASSELRLAGGTDTQYF
TRBV14,TRBJ2-7,CASSLGLAESEYF
TRBV13,TRBJ1-2,CASSFSGGAEAEGYTF
TRBV6-1,TRBJ2-7,CASMGGYEQYF
TRBV2,TRBJ1-1,CASTGWTEAFF
TRBV7-9,TRBJ1-1,CASSLGTGGLTEAFF
TRBV2,TRBJ1-6,CASSELSRGNSPLHF
TRBV13,TRBJ2-2,CASSPGGALNTGELFF
TRBV5-6,TRBJ2-4,CASSLSRGGKNIQYF
TRBV5-6,TRBJ2-1,CASSHHRDEQFF
TRBV28,TRBJ1-3,CASKINRGSGNTIYF
TRBV7-9,TRBJ1-1,CASILRGNTEAFF
TRBV9,TRBJ1-1,CASSVVSDTEAFF
TRBV25-1,TRBJ2-3,CASSAGGPTDTQYF
TRBV6-4,TRBJ2-2,CASSDLGDTGELFF
TRBV10-3,TRBJ1-2,CAISESGGRGYTF
TRBV10-1,TRBJ2-5,CAAVTRGETQYF
TRBV5-8,TRBJ1-1,CASSFTGGPTEAFF
TRBV5-1,TRBJ2-2,CASSSRGNTGELFF
TRBV11-2,TRBJ2-2,CASSLSFRGTGELFF
TRBV6-1,TRBJ1-2,CASSEALSLNGYTF
TRBV6-9,TRBJ2-3,CASSYWSGLANPPSTDTQYF
TRBV6-1,TRBJ1-1,CASSEGSWSEAFF
TRBV6-5,TRBJ2-5,CASRGLRIEETQYF